This T cell receptor beta chain was identified in a study of control samples from healthy donors and cancer patients. Trimming cost V 4 bases and J 3 bases, with 16 bases left between them. Looked up from germline, CDR1 is MRHNA and CDR2 is SNTAGT. CDR3 length equals 16 residues. Only in-frame clones appear in the TCRdb table, and some are missing; sequencing was by immunoSEQ multiplex PCR. The sample contains 190,000 or so clones, roughly 91% of which appear only once. The sequenced sample was blood. The chain carries TRBV6-4 and TRBJ2-1; no clear D gene. The receptor was isolated from a man between 18 and 29 years old in good health. The CDR3 DNA is TGTGCCAGCAGTGGAAACAGCCTTTCTGGCTACAATGAGCAGTTCTTC. Translated: CASSGNSLSGYNEQFF.